This T cell receptor (beta chain) emerged from a study of identical twins. Study-wide points: Models predicted too little out-of-frame TCR alpha sharing in monozygotic twins. The conclusions drew on cross-sectional statistical analysis instead of tracking the same donors.

After removal of 3 bases from V and 6 bases from J, the junction contained 3 bases not matched to a gene. CDR3 length equals 13 residues. Germline V lookup: CDR1 MNHEY, CDR2 SMNVEV (reference sequence). In its sample, this clonotype was seen a few times. Its antigen is as yet unknown. No donor was unhealthy or non-Caucasian. A universal primer site was added by template switching, and unique molecular identifiers were carried by the cDNA. TCRdb re-called the 5' RACE reads with MiXCR, one entry per CDR3 protein. The sample consists of 450,000 to 500,000 distinct CDR3 sequences, more than 13% of them appearing once. This sample also belongs to another study, concerning yellow fever vaccine responses in identical twins.

This sequence originates from a woman younger than 35 in good health. The chain couples TRBV27 to TRBJ2-3; 7 bases are a match to TRBD2. The sequenced material came from CD4+ T cells sorted from blood. The chain's CDR3 is CASSFREGDTQYF. DNA for the CDR3: TGTGCCAGCAGTTTTAGGGAGGGGGATACGCAGTATTTT.